The 26 T cell receptor beta chains below were found in one sample sequenced in a study of identical twins. TCRdb ran MiXCR on the 5' RACE reads and lists one entry per CDR3 protein. The sample has about 250,000 distinct CDR3 sequences, 6.5% to 9% seen once. These data also formed part of another study, on yellow fever vaccine responses in identical twins.

Sequences were obtained from CD8+ T cells sorted from blood. These receptor sequences come from a woman younger than 35 in good health.

This clonotype was observed a few times. The gene calls are TRBV11-2 and TRBJ2-2; no reliable D call. V was cut by 3 bases and J by 8 bases, with 7 bases left in between. The CDR3 contains 12 residues. Germline CDR1 is SGHAT and CDR2 is FQNNGV. The CDR3 sequence: CASSFVRGELFF. The DNA of the CDR3 is TGTGCCAGCAGCTTTGTGCGGGGGGAGCTGTTTTTT.

This clonotype was seen ten or more times. The chain employs TRBV14 and TRBJ2-1; weak D call: TRBD1 (5 bases). Per the germline V gene, CDR1 is SGHDN and CDR2 is FVKESK. The length of the CDR3 is 16 residues. Trimming stripped 0 bases from V and 0 bases from J, with 9 bases between. The CDR3 protein is CASSQDHQGSYNEQFF. DNA for the CDR3: TGTGCCAGCAGCCAAGATCACCAGGGCTCCTACAATGAGCAGTTCTTC.

The V gene is TRBV7-2, the J gene TRBJ1-1; TRBD1 is a possible D gene (5 bases). Germline V lookup: CDR1 SGHTA, CDR2 FQGNSA. The CDR3 length is 17 residues. Trimming shortened V by 2 bases and J by 1 base, and 17 bases separated the two germline ends. The CDR3 DNA reads TGTGCCAGCAGCTTACAGTACCAAGGGGAGTGGAACACTGAAGCTTTCTTT. Encoded protein: CASSLQYQGEWNTEAFF.

This rearrangement joins TRBV4-1 to TRBJ2-5; 10 nucleotides line up with TRBD2. This CDR3 contains 16 residues. The germline V gene encodes CDR1 MGHRA and CDR2 YSYEKL. The V segment lost 4 bases and the J segment 5 bases; nucleotides outside the gene matches: 10. The CDR3 reads CASSLLSSGGAETQYF. The CDR3 DNA reads TGCGCCAGCAGCCTCCTATCTAGCGGGGGCGCGGAGACCCAGTACTTC.

The rearrangement joins TRBV7-9 to TRBJ2-1; 8 bases agree with TRBD1. From germline, CDR1 is SEHNR and CDR2 FQNEAQ (reference sequence). V was pared by 6 bases and J by 7 bases, with 11 bases of the junction left unmatched. The CDR3 loop spans 15 amino acids. The CDR3 DNA reads TGTGCCAGCAGTAAAACGGGACAGGCCGGTAATGAGCAGTTCTTC. This sequence encodes CASSKTGQAGNEQFF.

The chain uses TRBV20-1 and TRBJ2-5, with D perhaps TRBD2 (6 bases). The germline CDR1 and CDR2 sequences are DFQATT and SNEGSKA (reference sequence). CDR3 length equals 15 residues. Deletions cut 5 bases from V and 5 bases from J, with 21 bases between. Written as DNA, the CDR3 is TGCAGTGCTTCCGGTAGCGGCAGGAAGGTGGAGACCCAGTACTTC. This codes for CSASGSGRKVETQYF.

This clonotype was recorded at least ten times. The V gene is TRBV5-5, the J gene TRBJ2-3; 7 bases fit TRBD1. Germline trimming cut 4 bases from V and 0 bases from J; bases unmatched to any gene: 11. The germline CDR1 and CDR2 sequences are SGHKS and YYEKEE (reference sequence). The CDR3 has 17 residues. The CDR3 DNA is TGTGCCAGCAGCACGGGACAGCTAATCTCTAGCACAGATACGCAGTATTTT. Translating it yields CASSTGQLISSTDTQYF.

This clonotype appeared a few times. CDR3 sequence reads: CASSFRDRGLNNEQFF. CDR3 nucleotide sequence: TGTGCCAGCAGCTTTCGGGACAGGGGACTAAACAATGAGCAGTTCTTC. J is TRBJ2-1 and V is TRBV13, with 10 nucleotides matching TRBD1. Per germline, CDR1 PRHDT and CDR2 FYEKMQ (reference sequence). V shed 3 bases, J shed 5 bases, and the junction held 7 bases outside the gene matches. The CDR3 has 16 residues.

The gene calls are TRBV2 and TRBJ1-2, with 9 bases matching TRBD1. Germline-derived CDR1 and CDR2 are SNHLY and FYNNEI. The CDR3 length is 17 residues. J lost 6 bases, V lost 2 bases, and 13 bases had no gene match. CDR3 protein: CASSETILATGGNGYTF. DNA for the CDR3: TGTGCCAGCAGTGAAACTATCCTTGCGACAGGGGGTAATGGCTACACCTTC.

This clonotype was detected only a few times. This chain joins TRBV13 and TRBJ2-7; no clear D. Germline assignment: CDR1 PRHDT and CDR2 FYEKMQ (reference sequence). The CDR3 consists of 14 residues. Trimming took 3 bases from V and 2 from J, leaving 11 bases between them. The CDR3 coding sequence is TGTGCCAGCAGCTTTGGCGGTACTACCTACGAGCAGTACTTC. This translates into CASSFGGTTYEQYF.

Concerning this clonotype itself: A read error may account for a junction end that differs from germline. The chain uses TRBV7-9 and TRBJ1-2; TRBD1 matches 7 bases. CDR1 and CDR2 from the germline V gene are SEHNR and FQNEAQ (reference sequence). The CDR3 is made up of 15 amino acids. The DNA of the CDR3 is TGTGCCAGCAACTTAGCCCGACAGGGTAGCCTATACTACACCTTC. Translated: CASNLARQGSLYYTF.

A few counts support this clonotype. CDR3 DNA sequence: TGTGCCAGCAGCCATAACAGCGGGAGAGGGAATGAGCAGTTCTTC. Translation gives CASSHNSGRGNEQFF. The chain employs TRBV3-1 and TRBJ2-1; 8 bases align to TRBD2. This CDR3 comprises 15 residues. Germline values: CDR1 LGHDT, CDR2 YNNKEL (reference sequence). The V segment lost 3 bases and the J segment 7 bases; nucleotides outside the gene matches: 8.

The rearrangement joins TRBV20-1 to TRBJ1-5, with D unclear. V lost 0 bases and J 2 bases, leaving 20 bases between the germline ends. The CDR3 spans 18 residues. Per the germline V gene, CDR1 is DFQATT and CDR2 is SNEGSKA (reference sequence). CDR3 loop: CSARDGQADYHGNQPQHF. The CDR3, as DNA: TGCAGTGCTAGAGATGGGCAGGCAGATTATCATGGCAATCAGCCCCAGCATTTT.

This clonotype was detected many times. The J gene is TRBJ2-7, the V gene TRBV4-1; D is ambiguous. The CDR3 runs 13 residues. V was cut by 1 base and J by 3 bases, with 7 bases left in between. The germline V gene encodes CDR1 MGHRA and CDR2 YSYEKL. The CDR3 spells CASSQGFYYEQYF. CDR3 nucleotide sequence: TGCGCCAGCAGCCAAGGATTCTACTACGAGCAGTACTTC.

This chain links TRBV15 with TRBJ2-7; 9 bases fit TRBD1. Germline CDR1 LNHNV, CDR2 YYDKDF (reference sequence). The CDR3 loop spans 14 amino acids. The trim removed 4 bases at V and 5 bases at J, leaving 6 bases unmatched. CDR3 amino acids: CATSNRDRAHEQYF. The CDR3 DNA follows: TGTGCCACCAGCAACCGGGACAGGGCCCACGAGCAGTACTTC.

This clonotype was observed many times. V gene TRBV29-1 combines with J gene TRBJ1-2; no clear D gene. The V end was cut by 3 bases, the J end by 4 bases, with 9 bases between. The CDR3 is 12 amino acids. CDR1 and CDR2 (germline): SQVTM, ANQGSEA. CDR3 sequence: CSVDQVAYGYTF. Here the CDR3 DNA reads TGCAGCGTTGATCAGGTTGCCTATGGCTACACCTTC.

In this sample, this clonotype turned up a few times. The chain carries TRBV2 and TRBJ2-1, with 14 bases identical to TRBD2. The CDR3 runs to 20 residues. Trimming removed 2 bases from V and 1 base from J; junction bases left unmatched: 10. Per germline, CDR1 SNHLY and CDR2 FYNNEI. Here the CDR3 DNA reads TGTGCCAGCAGTGAAAATAGCGGACTAGCGGGAGGAGGGTCCTACAATGAGCAGTTCTTC. Residues: CASSENSGLAGGGSYNEQFF.

This clonotype was counted many times. The CDR3 region has the DNA TGTGCCACCAGTTCTCCTTGGGACGGAGAAGGAGATAATCAGCCCCAGCATTTT. It encodes CATSSPWDGEGDNQPQHF. This chain connects TRBV24-1 to TRBJ1-5, with D possibly being TRBD1 (5 bases). The germline gives CDR1 KGHDR, CDR2 SFDVKD. V was clipped by 6 bases and J by 4 bases, with 24 bases between them. This CDR3 spans 18 amino acids.

This clonotype was picked up a small number of times. The chain is built from TRBV27 and TRBJ2-7; no definite D call. The CDR3 totals 14 residues. The V gene's germline CDR1 is MNHEY and CDR2 SMNVEV (reference sequence). Trimming stripped 2 bases from V and 4 bases from J, with 12 bases between. CDR3 protein: CASSLDFGSYEQYF. The CDR3 DNA reads as TGTGCCAGCAGTTTAGATTTTGGGTCTTACGAGCAGTACTTC.

This clonotype has a handful of counts. The chain has TRBV5-1 and TRBJ1-1, with D maybe TRBD1 (6 bases). The V gene's germline CDR1 is SGHRS and CDR2 YFSETQ. V lost 3 bases and J lost 1, with 16 bases in between. This CDR3 contains 16 residues. The CDR3 is CASSSTYRVGNTEAFF. Here the CDR3 DNA reads TGCGCCAGCAGCTCCACTTACAGGGTGGGGAACACTGAAGCTTTCTTT.

This clonotype was counted between two and nine times. J is TRBJ2-5 and V is TRBV12-5; D uncertain. V dropped 2 bases and J dropped 5 bases, with 12 bases sitting between them. The CDR3 extends over 14 amino acids. CDR1 and CDR2 from the germline V gene are LGHNT and FRNRAP. CDR3 region: CASGLFQDGETQYF. CDR3 DNA: TGTGCTAGTGGTTTGTTCCAGGACGGGGAGACCCAGTACTTC.

In this sample, this clonotype turned up many times. This sequence joins TRBV29-1 and TRBJ2-7, with D perhaps matching TRBD1 or TRBD2 (5 bases each). Germline V gives CDR1 SQVTM, CDR2 ANQGSEA. V shed 3 bases and J shed 3 bases, with 9 bases lying between them. This CDR3 comprises 12 residues. CDR3 protein: CSVEGENYEQYF. The DNA for the CDR3 is TGCAGCGTTGAGGGGGAAAACTACGAGCAGTACTTC.

J is TRBJ2-3 and V is TRBV7-3, with TRBD2 as a possible D gene (6 bases). This CDR3 region has 13 residues. The V end lost 4 bases, the J end lost 1 base, and 6 bases lay between the germline ends. Germline CDR1 and CDR2: SGHTA and FQGTGA. The CDR3 coding sequence is TGTGCCAGCAGCTCTAGCGGCACAGATACGCAGTATTTT. Its translation: CASSSSGTDTQYF.

This clonotype was detected a few times. The chain has TRBV10-2 and TRBJ2-3; TRBD1 or TRBD2 may be the D gene (5 bases each). Germline CDR1 and CDR2: WSHSY and SAAADI. This CDR3 has 13 residues. Trimming took 6 bases from V and 2 from J, leaving 9 bases between them. The CDR3 sequence is CASSRDDTDTQYF. The CDR3 DNA follows: TGCGCCAGCAGCCGGGACGACACAGATACGCAGTATTTT.

This clonotype was picked up many times. The rearrangement links TRBV10-1 to TRBJ2-1, with a weak D call TRBD2 (6 bases). V dropped 4 bases and J dropped 0 bases, with 10 bases sitting between them. This CDR3 region has 15 residues. CDR1 and CDR2 from the germline V gene are WNHNN and SYGVQD (reference sequence). This CDR3 reads CASSVTGSSYNEQFF. The DNA of the CDR3 is TGCGCCAGCAGTGTGACCGGGAGCTCCTACAATGAGCAGTTCTTC.

Details on this clonotype: An end of the junction does not agree with germline; a read error may underlie this. This rearrangement joins TRBV5-7 to TRBJ2-3, with TRBD1 matching 7 bases. TRBV5-7 is classed as an ORF, of uncertain function. This CDR3 spans 14 amino acids. The CDR3 DNA follows: TGTGCCATCAGCCAGGGGGTGAGCACAGATACGCAGTATTTT. Its protein is CAISQGVSTDTQYF.